What follows is one T cell receptor beta chain and its context. Its antigen is not identified. This entry belongs to a study of graft-versus-host responses after intestinal transplantation. TCRdb's table, derived via immunoSEQ multiplex PCR, lists solely in-frame clones and lacks some. The sample includes more than 65,000 clones, about 90% of them seen just once. This receptor was identified in a human donor who received an intestinal transplant. The source was unstimulated CD8+ T cells sorted from spleen or lymph node cells, collected before intestinal transplant.

The CDR3 region is CASSLGTHYEQYF. CDR3 bases: TGTGCCAGCAGCCTAGGGACACACTACGAGCAGTACTTC. The rearrangement uses TRBV11-2 and TRBJ2-7, with a tentative D call TRBD1 (6 bases). Germline V gives CDR1 SGHAT, CDR2 FQNNGV. The CDR3 consists of 13 residues. Trimming cost V 5 bases and J 3 bases, with 11 bases left between them.